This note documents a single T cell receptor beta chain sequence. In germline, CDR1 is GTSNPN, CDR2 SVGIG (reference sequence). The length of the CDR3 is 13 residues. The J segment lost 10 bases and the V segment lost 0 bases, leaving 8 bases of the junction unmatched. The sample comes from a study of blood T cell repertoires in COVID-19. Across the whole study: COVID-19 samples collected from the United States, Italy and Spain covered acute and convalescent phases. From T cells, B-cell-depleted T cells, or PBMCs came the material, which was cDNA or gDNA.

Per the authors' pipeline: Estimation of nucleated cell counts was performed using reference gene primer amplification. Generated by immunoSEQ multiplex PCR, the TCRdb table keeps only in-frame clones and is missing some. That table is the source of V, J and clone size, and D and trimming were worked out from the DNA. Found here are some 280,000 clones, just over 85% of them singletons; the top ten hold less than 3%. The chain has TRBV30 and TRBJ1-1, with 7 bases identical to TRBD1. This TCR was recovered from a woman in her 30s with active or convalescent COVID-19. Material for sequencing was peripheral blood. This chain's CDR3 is CAWSVSEGASAFF. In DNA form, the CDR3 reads TGTGCCTGGAGTGTATCAGAGGGGGCATCAGCTTTCTTT.